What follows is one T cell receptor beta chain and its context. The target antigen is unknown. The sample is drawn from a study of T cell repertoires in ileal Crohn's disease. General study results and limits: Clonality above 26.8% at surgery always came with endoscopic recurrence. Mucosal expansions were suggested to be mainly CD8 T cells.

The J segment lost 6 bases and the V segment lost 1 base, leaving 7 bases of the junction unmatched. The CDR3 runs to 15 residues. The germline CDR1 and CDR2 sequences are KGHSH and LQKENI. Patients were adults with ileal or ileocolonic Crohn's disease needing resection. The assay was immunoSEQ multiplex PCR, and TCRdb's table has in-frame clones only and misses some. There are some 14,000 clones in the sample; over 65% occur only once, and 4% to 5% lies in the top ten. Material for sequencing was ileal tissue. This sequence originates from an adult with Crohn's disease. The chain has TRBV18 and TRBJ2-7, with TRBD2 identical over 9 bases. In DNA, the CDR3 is TGTGCCAGCTCACCACTGAGCGGGGGGCCCGGCGAGCAGTACTTC. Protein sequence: CASSPLSGGPGEQYF.